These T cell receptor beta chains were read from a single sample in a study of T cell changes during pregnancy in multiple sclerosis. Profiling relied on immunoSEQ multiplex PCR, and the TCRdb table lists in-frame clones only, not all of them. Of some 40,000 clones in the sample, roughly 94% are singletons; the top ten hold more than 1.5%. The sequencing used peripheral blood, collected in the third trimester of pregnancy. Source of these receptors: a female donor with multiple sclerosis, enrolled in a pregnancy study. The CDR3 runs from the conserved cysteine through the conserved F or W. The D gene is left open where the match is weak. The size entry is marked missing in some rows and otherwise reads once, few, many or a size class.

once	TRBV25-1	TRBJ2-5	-	CASTLLETQYF	TGTGCCAGCACCCTCCTCGAGACCCAGTACTTC
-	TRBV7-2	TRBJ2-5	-	CASSGDIRETQYF	TGTGCCAGCAGCGGGGACATCCGAGAGACCCAGTACTTC
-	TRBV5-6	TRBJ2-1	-	CASSWLGYNEQFF	TGTGCCAGCAGCTGGCTAGGTTACAATGAGCAGTTCTTC
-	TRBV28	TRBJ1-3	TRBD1	CASSSGQGPGNTIYF	TGTGCCAGCAGTTCGGGACAGGGTCCTGGAAACACCATATATTTT
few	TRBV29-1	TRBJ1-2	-	CSVERGNIYGYTF	TGCAGCGTTGAACGCGGAAACATCTATGGCTACACCTTC
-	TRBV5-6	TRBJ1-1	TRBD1	CASSLGTGDAFF	TGTGCCAGCAGCTTAGGGACAGGGGATGCTTTCTTT
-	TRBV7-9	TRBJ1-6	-	CASSLEARNSPLHF	TGTGCCAGCAGCTTAGAAGCACGGAATTCACCCCTCCACTTT
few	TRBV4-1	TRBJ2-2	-	CASSPRTANTGELFF	TGCGCCAGCAGCCCCCGGACAGCCAACACCGGGGAGCTGTTTTTT
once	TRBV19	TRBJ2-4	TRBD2	CASSIGRAGTRKKNIQYF	TGTGCCAGTAGTATAGGTCGAGCGGGAACGAGGAAGAAAAACATTCAGTACTTC
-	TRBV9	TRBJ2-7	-	CASSVEGSPPYEQYF	TGTGCCAGCAGCGTAGAAGGGAGTCCCCCCTACGAGCAGTACTTC
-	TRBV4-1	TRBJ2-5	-	CASSKQVVETQYF	TGCGCCAGCAGTAAGCAGGTGGTCGAGACCCAGTACTTC
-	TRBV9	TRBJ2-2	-	CASSVGTNTGELFF	TGTGCCAGCAGCGTAGGTACGAACACCGGGGAGCTGTTTTTT
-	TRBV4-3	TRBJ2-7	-	CASSQGSQNYEQYF	TGCGCCAGCAGCCAAGGGTCACAAAACTACGAGCAGTACTTC